Listed below are T cell receptor beta chains from one sample, sequenced in a study of T-cell reconstitution after alpha-beta-depleted transplantation in children. TCRdb ran MiXCR on the PCR reads and lists one entry per CDR3 protein. The sample carries over 200,000 distinct CDR3 sequences, roughly 9% recorded once. The source material was PBMCs from the stem cell graft donor, sampled from the stem cell graft. The receptors here all came from a human donor who donated a stem cell graft to a child with acute lymphoblastic leukemia. Both conserved end residues are part of each CDR3. D genes are given only for firm matches. Clone size is stated in some rows and not others, as once, few, many or a class when expanded.

>-|few|TRBV6-5|TRBJ2-1
TGTGCCAGCAGTTACGTGGCTAGCGAGGCCAATGAGCAGTTCTTC
CASSYVASEANEQFF
>TRBD1|-|TRBV7-8|TRBJ1-5
TGTGCCAGCAGCCCGGGACAGGGTCCAGCTCAGCCCCAGCATTTT
CASSPGQGPAQPQHF
>-|many|TRBV20-1|TRBJ1-4
TGCAGTGCTAGAGATCTCGAGACCTCCAATGAAAAACTGTTTTTT
CSARDLETSNEKLFF
>TRBD2|few|TRBV9|TRBJ2-5
TGTGCCAGCAGCGTCGACCCCGTGTCCGGGGGGGCCCTGGAGACCCAGTACTTC
CASSVDPVSGGALETQYF
>TRBD2|-|TRBV27|TRBJ2-1
TGTGCCAGCAGTCACCGGGACTACTACAATGAGCAGTTCTTC
CASSHRDYYNEQFF
>TRBD2|-|TRBV7-6|TRBJ2-7
TGTGCCAGCAGCTCTCTCCCCGGGCGGAGCGGGGGGTACGAGCAGTACTTC
CASSSLPGRSGGYEQYF
>TRBD2|few|TRBV6-5|TRBJ2-3
TGTGCCAGCAGCCGGGGGGGGCTAGCCACAGATACGCAGTATTTT
CASSRGGLATDTQYF
>-|few|TRBV3-1|TRBJ2-5
TGTGCCAGCAGCCTTGGGACGGATCTCCAAGAGACCCAGTACTTC
CASSLGTDLQETQYF
>-|few|TRBV7-9|TRBJ1-3
TGTGCCAGCAGCGGAGATAAAGGGGCTGGAAACACCATATATTTT
CASSGDKGAGNTIYF
>-|many|TRBV7-2|TRBJ2-3
TGTGCCAGCAGCAAGATAGGAGATACGCAGTATTTT
CASSKIGDTQYF
>-|-|TRBV4-2|TRBJ1-2
TGTGCCAGCAGCCAAGAACATGTCGGAAGCTATGGCTACACCTTC
CASSQEHVGSYGYTF
>TRBD2|many|TRBV6-4|TRBJ2-2
TGTGCCAGCAGTGCAGGGAGGGACACCGGGGAGCTGTTTTTT
CASSAGRDTGELFF
>TRBD1|-|TRBV6-5|TRBJ1-1
TGTGCCAGCAGTCACGGGACAGGGAGGGGGGACACTGAAGCTTTCTTT
CASSHGTGRGDTEAFF
>-|many|TRBV20-1|TRBJ2-1
TGCAGTGCCCTCCAGCCGCCGATTAGAACCTACAATGAGCAGTTCTTC
CSALQPPIRTYNEQFF
>TRBD1|many|TRBV5-6|TRBJ2-1
TGTGCCAGCAGCCAAATGACAGGGCCCAATGAGCAGTTCTTC
CASSQMTGPNEQFF
>-|few|TRBV5-1|TRBJ2-7
TGCGCCAGCAGCTTTCAGGGGGACTCTGACGAGCAGTACTTC
CASSFQGDSDEQYF
>-|many|TRBV4-3|TRBJ2-1
TGCGCCAGCAGCCAAAAGCCGGACATCCGAGGTGAGCAGTTCTTC
CASSQKPDIRGEQFF
>-|few|TRBV12-3/TRBV12-4|TRBJ1-5
TGTGCCAGCAGTAGAGGTTCCCTTGGGACACGTCTCGATAGCAATCAGCCCCAGCATTTT
CASSRGSLGTRLDSNQPQHF
>TRBD1|many|TRBV12-3/TRBV12-4|TRBJ1-1
TGTGCCAGCAGCTACAGGGGAGTCATGAACACTGAAGCTTTCTTT
CASSYRGVMNTEAFF
>TRBD2|-|TRBV20-1|TRBJ2-1
TGCAGTGCTAGGTCACCGGGGACTAGCGGGGTAAATGAGCAGTTCTTC
CSARSPGTSGVNEQFF
>-|few|TRBV5-5|TRBJ2-5
TGTGCCAGCAGCTTGGTGAGGCGGGGAGAGACCCAGTACTTC
CASSLVRRGETQYF
>-|many|TRBV15|TRBJ1-5
TGTGCCACCAGCAGAGATGTTAGTCAGCCCCAGCATTTT
CATSRDVSQPQHF
>TRBD2|-|TRBV11-2|TRBJ2-1
TGTGCCAGCAGCTTATCCCGGACTAGAAACGGAGGCCATGAGCAGTTCTTC
CASSLSRTRNGGHEQFF
>-|many|TRBV5-1|TRBJ1-1
TGCGCCAGCAGCTTTTCCGAAACGGAGGGTCAAACTGAAGCTTTCTTT
CASSFSETEGQTEAFF
>TRBD1|few|TRBV24-1|TRBJ2-5
TGTGCCACCAGTAAGCAGGGGGCTCCCAACCAAGAGACCCAGTACTTC
CATSKQGAPNQETQYF
>TRBD1|many|TRBV29-1|TRBJ2-1
TGCAGCGTTGTGGGGACAGGGTCAAATGAGCAGTTCTTC
CSVVGTGSNEQFF
>TRBD2|-|TRBV12-3/TRBV12-4|TRBJ2-3
TGTGCCAGCAGGGATCTAGCGGGGGCCACAGATACGCAGTATTTT
CASRDLAGATDTQYF